This T cell receptor beta chain was captured in a study of blood T cell repertoires in COVID-19. Those who participated ranged in age from roughly 18 to 100 years and resided in about two dozen US areas. Cohort placement rested on clinical history that participants reported themselves. Authors' data handling: Amplification with reference gene primers provided the estimates of nucleated cell counts. The method was immunoSEQ multiplex PCR; TCRdb's version includes in-frame clones alone and lacks a portion of them. The V and J calls and the clone size are those of that table, but D and trimming were determined from the DNA. The sample lists fewer than 300,000 clones, around 88% occurring once. The CDR3 is made up of 18 amino acids. V was pared by 0 bases and J by 5 bases, with 12 bases of the junction left unmatched. In germline, CDR1 is MNHEY, CDR2 SVGEGT.

The TCR originated in a woman aged 40 to 50 with acute COVID-19. This chain links TRBV6-2 or TRBV6-3 with TRBJ2-1, with TRBD2 matching 8 bases. Material: PBMCs or T cells enriched from blood (not recorded which). CDR3 residues: CASSYSRKPGGGNNEQFF. DNA for the CDR3: TGTGCCAGCAGTTACTCGCGGAAGCCGGGAGGGGGGAACAATGAGCAGTTCTTC.